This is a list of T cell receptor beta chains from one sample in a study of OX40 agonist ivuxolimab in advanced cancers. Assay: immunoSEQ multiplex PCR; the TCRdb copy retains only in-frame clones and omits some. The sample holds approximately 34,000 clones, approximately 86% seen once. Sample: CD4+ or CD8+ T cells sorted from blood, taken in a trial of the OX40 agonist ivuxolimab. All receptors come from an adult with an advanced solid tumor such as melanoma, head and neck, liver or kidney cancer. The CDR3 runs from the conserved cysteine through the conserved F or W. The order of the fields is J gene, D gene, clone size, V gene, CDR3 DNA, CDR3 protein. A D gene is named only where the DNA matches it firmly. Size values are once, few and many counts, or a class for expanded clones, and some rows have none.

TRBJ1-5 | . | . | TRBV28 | TGTGCCAGCAGTGTGGACAGTTTCAGCAATCAGCCCCAGCATTTT | CASSVDSFSNQPQHF
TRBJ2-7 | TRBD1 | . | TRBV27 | TGTGCCAGCAGCCACGGACAGGGACCCACCCTAGCCTACGAGCAGTACTTC | CASSHGQGPTLAYEQYF
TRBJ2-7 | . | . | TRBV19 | TGTGCCAGTAGTATCGGTGGTCTCTACGAGCAGTACTTC | CASSIGGLYEQYF
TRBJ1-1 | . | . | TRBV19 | TGTGCCAGTAGTGCGGCGGTCGGGGCGAACACTGAAGCTTTCTTT | CASSAAVGANTEAFF
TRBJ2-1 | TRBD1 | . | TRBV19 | TGTGCCAGTAGTACAGGGACAGGAGTTAATGAGCAGTTCTTC | CASSTGTGVNEQFF
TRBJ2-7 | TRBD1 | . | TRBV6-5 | TGTGCCAGCAGTTACTCTCAGGGGGTTACCTACGAGCAGTACTTC | CASSYSQGVTYEQYF
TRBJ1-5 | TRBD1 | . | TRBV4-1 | TGCGCCAGCAGCCAAGGCCCCGCGGAGGGGGCGGGACAGCCCCAGCATTTT | CASSQGPAEGAGQPQHF
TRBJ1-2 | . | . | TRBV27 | TGTGCCAGCAGTTTCGGGGATAACTATGGCTACACCTTC | CASSFGDNYGYTF
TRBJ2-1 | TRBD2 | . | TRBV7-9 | TGTGCCAGCAGCCCTCCTACTAGCGGGGGCTACAATGAGCAGTTCTTC | CASSPPTSGGYNEQFF
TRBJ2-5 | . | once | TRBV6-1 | TGTGCCAGCAGTGAACTTGCGGGGGCCGACGGGGACCAGTACTTC | CASSELAGADGDQYF
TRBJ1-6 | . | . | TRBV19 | TGTGCCACTCTGGGGCAGAATAATTCACCCCTCCACTTT | CATLGQNNSPLHF
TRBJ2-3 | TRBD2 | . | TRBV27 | TGTGCCAGCAGTTTATCCTCGGGGGGAGATACGCAGTATTTT | CASSLSSGGDTQYF
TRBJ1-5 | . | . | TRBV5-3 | TGTGCCAGAAGCCGCCCCGGGGATAGCAATCAGCCCCAGCATTTT | CARSRPGDSNQPQHF
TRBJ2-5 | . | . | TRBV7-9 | TGTGCCAGCAGCTTAGCGTCGGCAGGATGGGAGGAGACCCAGTACTTC | CASSLASAGWEETQYF
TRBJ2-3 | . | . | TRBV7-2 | TGTGCCAGCAGCCCACTCGGAGGGACAGATACGCAGTATTTT | CASSPLGGTDTQYF
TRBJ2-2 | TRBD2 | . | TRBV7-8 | TGTGCCAGCAGCGCGCGGGGGGAAACCGGGGAGCTGTTTTTT | CASSARGETGELFF
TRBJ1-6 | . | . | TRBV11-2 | TGTGCCAGCAGCTTAGACTCACCCCTCCACTTT | CASSLDSPLHF
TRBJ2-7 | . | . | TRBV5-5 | TGTGCCAGCAGCTGGAGGGAGGACGTGGGATACGAGCAGTACTTC | CASSWREDVGYEQYF
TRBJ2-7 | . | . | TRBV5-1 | TGCGCCAGCAAGGACCAGAGCTACGAGCAGTACTTC | CASKDQSYEQYF
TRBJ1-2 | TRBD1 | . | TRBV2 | TGTGCCAGCAGTGAAGGACAGGGGGCGCGATATGGCTACACCTTC | CASSEGQGARYGYTF
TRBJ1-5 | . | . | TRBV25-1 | TGTGCCAGCAGTGGAGGGGGAGGCAATCAGCCCCAGCATTTT | CASSGGGGNQPQHF
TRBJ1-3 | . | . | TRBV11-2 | TGTGCCAGCAGCTTAGCCGGGGCTTCTGGAAACACCATATATTTT | CASSLAGASGNTIYF
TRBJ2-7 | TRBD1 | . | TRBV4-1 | TGCGCCAGCAGCCGCAAGATCGGGACAGGGGGAAACGAGCAGTACTTC | CASSRKIGTGGNEQYF
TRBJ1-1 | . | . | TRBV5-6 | TGTGCGGGCAGCCTCTCGGGAGGAGAAGCTTTCTTT | CAGSLSGGEAFF
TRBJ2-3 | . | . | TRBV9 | TGTGCCAGCACGGTCCGGGACCAGAGAGATACGCAGTATTTT | CASTVRDQRDTQYF
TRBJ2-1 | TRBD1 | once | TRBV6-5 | TGTGCCAGCTCGGACAGGGGCGATGAGCAGTTCTTC | CASSDRGDEQFF
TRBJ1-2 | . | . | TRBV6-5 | TGTGCCAGCAGTTACAGTACCTCCTATGGCTACACCTTC | CASSYSTSYGYTF
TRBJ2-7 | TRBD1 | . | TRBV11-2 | TGTGCCAGCAGCCAAGGGACAGGGAGCTACGAGCAGTACTTC | CASSQGTGSYEQYF
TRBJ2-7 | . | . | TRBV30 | TGTGCTTGCGAGGGGGGACCACCTTACTACGAGCAGTACTTC | CACEGGPPYYEQYF
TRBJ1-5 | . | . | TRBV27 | TGTGCCAGCAGTTTGGGGACACTTCAGCCCCAGCATTTT | CASSLGTLQPQHF
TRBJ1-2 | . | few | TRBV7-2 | TGTGCCAGCAGCTTAGGGGACGGCGACCTCTATGGCTACACCTTC | CASSLGDGDLYGYTF
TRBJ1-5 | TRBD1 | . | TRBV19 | TGTGCCAGTAGTATCCGGGGGACAGAATATAGCAATCAGCCCCAGCATTTT | CASSIRGTEYSNQPQHF
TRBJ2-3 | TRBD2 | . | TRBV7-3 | TGTGCCAGCAGCTTATTTACTAGCGGTAGCACAGATACGCAGTATTTT | CASSLFTSGSTDTQYF
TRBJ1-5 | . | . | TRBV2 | TGTGCCAGCAGTGAATATGCGGGATCTAATCAGCCCCAGCATTTT | CASSEYAGSNQPQHF
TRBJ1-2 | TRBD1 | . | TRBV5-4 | TGTGCCAGCAGCTTGGACCTAAGGGACAGTCCTAACTATGGCTACACCTTC | CASSLDLRDSPNYGYTF
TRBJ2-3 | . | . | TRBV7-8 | TGTGCCAGCAGCTTATTGGGGGGCCCCACAGATACGCAGTATTTT | CASSLLGGPTDTQYF
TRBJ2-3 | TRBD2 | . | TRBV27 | TGTGCCAGCGCCGCCGGGACTACTAGCACAGATACGCAGTATTTT | CASAAGTTSTDTQYF
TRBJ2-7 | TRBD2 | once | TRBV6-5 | TGTGCCAGCAGTTGGGGAGGGGACTACGAGCAGTACTTC | CASSWGGDYEQYF
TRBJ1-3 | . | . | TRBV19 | TGTGCCAGTACCCCCGGGGGGGGAAACACCATATATTTT | CASTPGGGNTIYF
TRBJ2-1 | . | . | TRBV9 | TGTGCCAGCAGCGCGGACAATCAGCATGAGCAGTTCTTC | CASSADNQHEQFF
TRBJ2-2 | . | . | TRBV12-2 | TGTGCAAGTCGTATGGCCCTTCCCGGGGAGCTGTTTTTT | CASRMALPGELFF
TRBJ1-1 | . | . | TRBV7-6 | TGTGCCAGCAGCTTAGGTGAGGGACCCACTGAAGCTTTCTTT | CASSLGEGPTEAFF